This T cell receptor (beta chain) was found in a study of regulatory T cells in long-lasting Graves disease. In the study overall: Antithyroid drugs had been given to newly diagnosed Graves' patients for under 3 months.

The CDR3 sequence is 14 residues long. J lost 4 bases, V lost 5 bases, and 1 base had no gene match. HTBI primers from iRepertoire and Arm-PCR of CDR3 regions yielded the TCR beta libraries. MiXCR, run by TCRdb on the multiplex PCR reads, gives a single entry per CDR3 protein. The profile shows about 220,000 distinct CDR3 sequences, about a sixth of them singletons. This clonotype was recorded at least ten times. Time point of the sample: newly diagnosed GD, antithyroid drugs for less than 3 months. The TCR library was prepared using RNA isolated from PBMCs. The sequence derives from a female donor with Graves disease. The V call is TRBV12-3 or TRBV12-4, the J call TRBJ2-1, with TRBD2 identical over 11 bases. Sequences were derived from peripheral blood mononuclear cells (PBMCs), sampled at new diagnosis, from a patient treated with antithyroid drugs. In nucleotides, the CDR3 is TGTGCCAGCAGTCGACTAGCGGGATACAATGAGCAGTTCTTC. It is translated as CASSRLAGYNEQFF.